The table lists the clone carrying this T cell receptor beta chain with a count of one. Antigen unknown. The record originates from a study of a mutant IDH1 vaccine in newly diagnosed glioma. Looking at the study overall: Most patients had radiochemotherapy with temozolomide before enrollment; others had one alone.

The time point: week 11, during vaccination. Doses consisted of 300 ug of mutant IDH1 20-mer peptide each, paired with topical imiquimod. The method was immunoSEQ multiplex PCR; TCRdb's version includes in-frame clones alone and lacks a portion of them. The data contain some 130,000 clones, about four fifths of them seen just once; the ten biggest clones take up 4.5% to 5.5%. J was trimmed by 2 bases and V by 7 bases; bases with no gene match: 1. Germline lookup yields CDR1 SNHLY and CDR2 FYNNEI. CDR3 length equals 12 residues. The source is a man between 40 and 49 years old with glioma. The sample here was PBMCs, taken from a glioma patient whose treatment included an IDH1 peptide vaccine. J is TRBJ2-7 and V is TRBV2; the match to TRBD1 covers 8 bases. The CDR3 nucleotides read TGTGCCAGCACACAGGGGGCCTACGAGCAGTACTTC. Protein product: CASTQGAYEQYF.